Below are 21 T cell receptor beta chains sequenced from a single sample in a study of cytomegalovirus exposure and HLA in healthy donors. Use of 60 Vbeta and 13 Jbeta primers characterized the PCR. Sequencing used immunoSEQ multiplex PCR; TCRdb keeps in-frame clones, though not all of them. The repertoire has 140,000 to 150,000 clones, over 80% of them found once; the top ten carry roughly 2.9%. Sequenced sample: PBMCs. All receptors come from a woman aged 30 to 39 in good health and CMV-seronegative.

The genes are TRBV5-1 and TRBJ2-1, with 13 bases fitting TRBD2. The length of the CDR3 is 15 residues. After removal of 4 bases from V and 6 bases from J, the junction contained 4 bases not matched to a gene. The V gene's germline CDR1 is SGHRS and CDR2 YFSETQ. This CDR3 is CASSQLAGGSNEQFF. CDR3 bases: TGCGCCAGCAGCCAACTAGCGGGAGGGTCCAATGAGCAGTTCTTC.

The chain carries TRBV11-2 and TRBJ2-7, with D hard to call. From germline, CDR1 is SGHAT and CDR2 FQNNGV. The CDR3 is 15 amino acids. The germline V and J ends were trimmed by 2 bases and 0 bases, with 11 bases remaining between them. The CDR3 sequence: CASSLYTGSSYEQYF. CDR3 bases: TGTGCCAGCAGCTTATACACGGGTAGCTCCTACGAGCAGTACTTC. Drawing the rest from reference TRBV11-2 and TRBJ2-7, the complete variable domain is EAGVAQSPRYKIIEKRQSVAFWCNPISGHATLYWYQQILGQGPKLLIQFQNNGVVDDSQLPKDRFSAERLKGVDSTLKIQPAKLEDSAVYLCASSLYTGSSYEQYFGPGTRLTVT.

To note about this clone: Mismatch with germline at one junction end may stem from a read error. The chain combines TRBV30 with TRBJ1-4; D gene unclear. Looked up from germline, CDR1 is GTSNPN and CDR2 is SVGIG (reference sequence). The CDR3 extends over 13 amino acids. DNA of the CDR3: TGTGCCTGGGGCGGGTTCGTTCGACAAAGGACTGTTTTT. Translated: CAWGGFVRQRTVF.

The chain is built from TRBV7-8 and TRBJ1-1, with 10 bases that match TRBD1. Trimming cost V 4 bases and J 6 bases; bases outside gene matches: 11. Germline V gene sequence: CDR1 SGHVS, CDR2 FQNEAQ. The CDR3 has 16 residues. The CDR3 nucleotides are TGTGCCAGCAGCTCCGCCTGGGACAGGGGAGCTGCTGAAGCTTTCTTT. Amino acids: CASSSAWDRGAAEAFF.

The V and J genes are TRBV21-1 and TRBJ2-3; the table assigns TRBD2, which was not confirmed against the DNA. TRBV21-1 represents a pseudogene. The CDR3 sequence is 15 residues long. CDR3 nucleotides: TGTGCCAGCAGCAAAAGGACTAGCGGCACAGATACGCAGTATTTT. It specifies CASSKRTSGTDTQYF.

The chain combines TRBV10-3 with TRBJ2-7, with D possibly matching TRBD2 (6 bases). Deletions cut 2 bases from V and 3 bases from J, with 14 bases between. This CDR3 spans 15 amino acids. Germline V CDR1 and CDR2: ENHRY, SYGVKD. CDR3 residues: CAISEGPGESYEQYF. The CDR3 DNA sequence: TGTGCCATCAGTGAGGGGCCGGGGGAGAGCTACGAGCAGTACTTC.

In this sample, this clone turned up a few times. The chain couples TRBV10-2 to TRBJ2-7, with 7 bases matching TRBD1. Trimming removed 8 bases from V and 3 bases from J; junction bases left unmatched: 1. There are 11 residues in the CDR3. The germline V gene encodes CDR1 WSHSY and CDR2 SAAADI. The CDR3 coding sequence is TGCGCCAGCGGGACAGACTACGAGCAGTACTTC. Translating it yields CASGTDYEQYF.

The chain uses TRBV9 and TRBJ2-5, with TRBD1 identical over 8 bases. Trimming took 3 bases from V and 4 from J; bases not matched to a gene: 5. The V gene's germline CDR1 is SGDLS and CDR2 YYNGEE. This CDR3 contains 14 residues. Here the CDR3 reads CASSADRGLETQYF. The CDR3 nucleotides are TGTGCCAGCAGCGCCGACAGGGGTTTAGAGACCCAGTACTTC.

V gene TRBV18 combines with J gene TRBJ1-5; D is perhaps TRBD1 (5 bases). Trimming removed 6 bases at V and 4 bases at J, with 10 bases between. CDR1 is KGHSH, CDR2 LQKENI, per germline. This CDR3 spans 13 amino acids. The CDR3 loop is CASSEDKNQPQHF. As DNA, the CDR3 is TGTGCCAGCTCTGAGGACAAAAATCAGCCCCAGCATTTT.

This clone was picked up one time. The chain employs TRBV27 and TRBJ1-6; the D gene is possibly TRBD1 (6 bases). There are 18 residues in the CDR3. Germline V gene lookup returns CDR1 MNHEY and CDR2 SMNVEV (reference sequence). V was trimmed by 3 bases and J by 0 bases, leaving 15 bases between them. Written as DNA, the CDR3 is TGTGCCAGCAGTTTCCATTTGGACAGAAGCTCCTATAATTCACCCCTCCACTTT. This translates into CASSFHLDRSSYNSPLHF.

The V and J genes are TRBV19 and TRBJ2-1, with TRBD2 identical over 11 bases. The CDR3 totals 15 residues. V lost 5 bases and J lost 4; bases outside the gene matches: 4. Germline CDR1 and CDR2: LNHDA and SQIVND (reference sequence). CDR3 DNA sequence: TGTGCCAGTAGTTTGACTAGCGGGGATTACAATGAGCAGTTCTTC. Its translation: CASSLTSGDYNEQFF.

This chain uses TRBV18 with TRBJ1-1, with D perhaps matching TRBD1 (6 bases). The CDR3 runs to 15 residues. V lost 5 bases to trimming and J lost 0 bases, with 13 bases between them. Germline-derived CDR1 and CDR2 are KGHSH and LQKENI. CDR3 loop: CASSWTANMNTEAFF. As DNA, the CDR3 is TGTGCCAGCTCATGGACAGCTAACATGAACACTGAAGCTTTCTTT. Complete variable domain (other parts from reference TRBV18 and TRBJ1-1): NAGVMQNPRHLVRRRGQEARLRCSPMKGHSHVYWYRQLPEEGLKFMVYLQKENIIDESGMPKERFSAEFPKEGPSILRIQQVVRGDSAAYFCASSWTANMNTEAFFGQGTRLTVV.

This clone was observed a single time. Additional DNA sequences in this sample encode the identical CDR3. The chain combines TRBV19 with TRBJ1-3; unclear D gene. The CDR3 extends over 14 amino acids. CDR1 LNHDA and CDR2 SQIVND come from the germline V gene (reference sequence). V lost 5 bases to trimming and J lost 0 bases, with 8 bases between them. Here the CDR3 reads CASSSGVSGNTIYF. Here the CDR3 DNA reads TGTGCCAGTAGTTCCGGAGTCTCTGGAAACACCATATATTTT.

This clone was observed a few times. The chain has TRBV19 and TRBJ1-2; D may be TRBD1 (5 bases). The V gene's germline CDR1 is LNHDA and CDR2 SQIVND (reference sequence). CDR3 length: 14 residues. V lost 2 bases, J lost 4 bases, and 11 bases lay in between. Here the CDR3 DNA reads TGTGCCAGTAGTATAACAGGTCAGGGCTATGGCTACACCTTC. Translation gives CASSITGQGYGYTF.

The chain couples TRBV7-6 to TRBJ2-7, with TRBD2 identical over 9 bases. Germline assignment: CDR1 SGHVS and CDR2 FNYEAQ. The CDR3 totals 15 residues. With V trimmed by 1 base and J by 6 bases, 7 bases remained unmatched. This CDR3 is CASSLGVAGVSEQYF. The CDR3 bases are TGTGCCAGCAGCTTAGGGGTAGCGGGAGTCAGCGAGCAGTACTTC.

V is TRBV27 and J is TRBJ2-7; 9 bases are shared with TRBD2. Per germline, CDR1 MNHEY and CDR2 SMNVEV (reference sequence). The V and J ends lost 0 bases and 1 base, in that order; junction bases with no gene match: 16. The CDR3 is 20 residues long. The CDR3 loop is CASSLSIQFPGGRGSYEQYF. CDR3 coding DNA: TGTGCCAGCAGTTTATCCATCCAGTTTCCCGGCGGGAGGGGGTCCTACGAGCAGTACTTC.

The J gene is TRBJ2-3, the V gene TRBV2; TRBD1 matches 8 bases. Germline V gives CDR1 SNHLY, CDR2 FYNNEI. Unmatched junction bases numbered 7, after V lost 6 bases and J lost 2 bases. The CDR3 has 15 residues. CDR3 nucleotide sequence: TGTGCCAGCAGCCAACAGGGGGGAGACACAGATACGCAGTATTTT. It translates to CASSQQGGDTDTQYF.

The J gene is TRBJ2-5, the V gene TRBV19; D may be TRBD1 (5 bases). From germline, CDR1 is LNHDA and CDR2 SQIVND (reference sequence). V lost 6 bases and J 4 bases, leaving 15 bases between the germline ends. CDR3 size: 14 residues. DNA for the CDR3: TGTGCCAGTAGCCCCCCAACAGGACGAGAGACCCAGTACTTC. It specifies CASSPPTGRETQYF.

The CDR3 reads CASSPDRGLGGTEAFF. The CDR3 DNA follows: TGTGCCAGCAGTCCGGACAGGGGGCTTGGCGGCACTGAAGCTTTCTTT. V gene TRBV2 combines with J gene TRBJ1-1, with TRBD1 matching 11 bases. The J segment lost 4 bases and the V segment lost 5 bases, leaving 9 bases of the junction unmatched. The CDR3 extends over 16 amino acids. Looked up from germline, CDR1 is SNHLY and CDR2 is FYNNEI.

The chain carries TRBV29-1 and TRBJ2-5; no definite D call. The end of the DNA aligns better with TRBJ2-7, so the J call may be wrong. The germline V gene has CDR1 SQVTM and CDR2 ANQGSEA. The CDR3 sequence is 12 residues long. DNA for the CDR3: TGCAGCGTTGAACTGAGCTCCTACGAGCAGTACTTC. Encoded protein: CSVELSSYEQYF.

The chain joins TRBV14 to TRBJ2-5, with 9 bases fitting TRBD1. Germline CDR1 and CDR2: SGHDN and FVKESK. The length of the CDR3 is 17 residues. J gave up 5 bases and V 2 bases, and 12 bases lay outside the gene matches. Here the CDR3 reads CASSQKVADRGRETQYF. The CDR3 nucleotides are TGTGCCAGCAGCCAAAAAGTGGCCGACAGGGGGAGGGAGACCCAGTACTTC.